What follows are 8 T cell receptor beta chains derived from one specimen sequenced in a study of PD-1 blockade in mismatch repair-deficient tumors. The method was immunoSEQ multiplex PCR; TCRdb's version includes in-frame clones alone and lacks a portion of them. The sample consists of 130,000 or so clones, 70% to 90% of them appearing once. Material: peripheral blood, obtained 44 weeks after starting pembrolizumab. These receptors all stem from an adult with mismatch repair-deficient cancer.

This chain connects TRBV7-3 to TRBJ2-2, with D unresolved. This CDR3 comprises 13 residues. Germline CDR1 is SGHTA and CDR2 is FQGTGA. Trimming left V 5 bases short and J 4 bases short, with 8 bases between. The CDR3 spells CASSLTITGELFF. CDR3 nucleotide sequence: TGTGCCAGCAGCCTGACGATCACCGGGGAGCTGTTTTTT.

The chain employs TRBV5-1 and TRBJ2-5, with D possibly being TRBD1 (7 bases). Per germline, CDR1 SGHRS and CDR2 YFSETQ. V lost 4 bases and J lost 1, with 14 bases in between. The CDR3 covers 15 residues. DNA of the CDR3: TGCGCCAGCAGCGCCAGGGGGAGGTTCCAAGAGACCCAGTACTTC. Protein: CASSARGRFQETQYF.

The V and J genes are TRBV11-2 and TRBJ1-1, with D possibly matching TRBD1 (6 bases). This CDR3 region has 16 residues. V dropped 2 bases and J dropped 4 bases, with 17 bases sitting between them. In germline, CDR1 is SGHAT, CDR2 FQNNGV. CDR3 amino acids: CASSLRKAQGFTEAFF. The CDR3 nucleotides read TGTGCCAGCAGCTTACGCAAGGCGCAGGGGTTCACTGAAGCTTTCTTT. Combining the CDR3 with reference TRBV11-2 and TRBJ1-1 gives the whole variable domain EAGVAQSPRYKIIEKRQSVAFWCNPISGHATLYWYQQILGQGPKLLIQFQNNGVVDDSQLPKDRFSAERLKGVDSTLKIQPAKLEDSAVYLCASSLRKAQGFTEAFFGQGTRLTVV.

V usage is TRBV25-1 and J usage is TRBJ2-1; D ambiguous. V lost 1 base to trimming and J lost 11 bases, with 6 bases between them. Germline-derived CDR1 and CDR2 are MGHDK and SYGVNS. The CDR3 extends over 11 amino acids. CDR3 DNA sequence: TGTGCCAGCAGTGAATCCCAACAGCAGTTCTTC. This encodes CASSESQQQFF.

The CDR3 protein is CASGFERGYTF. CDR3 in DNA: TGTGCCAGCGGGTTCGAGAGGGGCTACACCTTC. V is TRBV6-5 and J is TRBJ1-2; D not certain. Germline-derived CDR1 and CDR2 are MNHEY and SVGAGI. The length of the CDR3 is 11 residues. V was cut by 8 bases and J by 8 bases, with 12 bases left in between.

The CDR3 loop is CASSPRTTDTQYF. The CDR3 DNA sequence: TGCGCCAGCAGCCCCAGAACTACAGATACGCAGTATTTT. This sequence joins TRBV10-1 and TRBJ2-3; D is unresolved. The CDR3 totals 13 residues. The germline V gene encodes CDR1 WNHNN and CDR2 SYGVQD (reference sequence). Trimming left V 6 bases short and J 3 bases short, with 10 bases between.

With respect to this clone: Other DNA sequences in the same sample also yield this CDR3. The gene calls are TRBV7-9 and TRBJ2-7; 10 bases are shared with TRBD1. With V trimmed by 5 bases and J by 2 bases, 9 bases remained unmatched. The germline V gene has CDR1 SEHNR and CDR2 FQNEAQ (reference sequence). This CDR3 has 16 residues. The CDR3, as DNA: TGTGCCAGCAGCGGGCTCTCCGGGACAGGGGCCTACGAGCAGTACTTC. It is translated as CASSGLSGTGAYEQYF.

The rearrangement uses TRBV27 and TRBJ1-2, with D perhaps matching TRBD1 (6 bases). In germline, CDR1 is MNHEY, CDR2 SMNVEV (reference sequence). The CDR3 covers 14 residues. Trimming took 2 bases from V and 7 from J, leaving 14 bases between them. In nucleotides, the CDR3 is TGTGCCAGCAGTTTACAGGGACACGGGGGTGGCTACACCTTC. This sequence encodes CASSLQGHGGGYTF.